The clone carrying this T cell receptor (beta chain) was seen ten or more times. RNA transcripts provided the template for amplifying TCR beta CDR3 regions. RT-PCR was first run with HTBI primers, then multiplex PCR in a second round. TCRdb reprocessed the multiplex PCR reads via MiXCR and lists one record per CDR3 protein. The sample holds about 400,000 distinct CDR3 sequences, about 16% seen once. The V gene's germline CDR1 is SGHTA and CDR2 FQGNSA. CDR3 size: 13 residues. Trimming took 5 bases from V and 8 from J, leaving 15 bases between them. These data originate in a study of Graves' ophthalmopathy and Graves' hyperthyroidism.

The chain employs TRBV7-2 and TRBJ1-1, with a weak D call TRBD1 (5 bases). The sequenced sample consisted of peripheral blood. This TCR came from a woman under 30 with Graves' ophthalmopathy. Written as DNA, the CDR3 is TGTGCCAGCAGCGCGTTGGAGGGGCGAGAAGCTTTCTTT. Protein sequence: CASSALEGREAFF.